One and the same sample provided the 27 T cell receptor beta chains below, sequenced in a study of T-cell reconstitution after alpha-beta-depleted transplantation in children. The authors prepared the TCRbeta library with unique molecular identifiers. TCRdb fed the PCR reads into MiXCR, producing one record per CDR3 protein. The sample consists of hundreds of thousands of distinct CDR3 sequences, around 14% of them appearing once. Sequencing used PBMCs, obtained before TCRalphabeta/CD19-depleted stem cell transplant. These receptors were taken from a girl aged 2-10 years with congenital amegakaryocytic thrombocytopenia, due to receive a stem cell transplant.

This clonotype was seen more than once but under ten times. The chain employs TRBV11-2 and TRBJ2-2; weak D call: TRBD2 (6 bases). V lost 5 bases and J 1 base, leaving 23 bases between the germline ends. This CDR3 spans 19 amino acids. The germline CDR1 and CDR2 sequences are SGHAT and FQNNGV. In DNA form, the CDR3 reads TGTGCCAGCAGCAATTTTGGCGGTTATGGGAGGAAGAACACCGGGGAGCTGTTTTTT. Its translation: CASSNFGGYGRKNTGELFF.

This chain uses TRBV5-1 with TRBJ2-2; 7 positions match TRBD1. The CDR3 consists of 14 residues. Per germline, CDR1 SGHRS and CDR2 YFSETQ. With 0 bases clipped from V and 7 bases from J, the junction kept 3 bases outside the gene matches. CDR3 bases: TGCGCCAGCAGCTTGGGCGGACAGGTCGGGGAGCTGTTTTTT. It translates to CASSLGGQVGELFF.

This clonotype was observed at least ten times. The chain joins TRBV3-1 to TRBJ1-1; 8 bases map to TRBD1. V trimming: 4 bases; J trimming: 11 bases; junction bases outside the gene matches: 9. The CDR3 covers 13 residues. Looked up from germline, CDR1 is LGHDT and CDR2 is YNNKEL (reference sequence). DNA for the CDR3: TGTGCCAGCAGCCCCCCATGGACAGGGAAGGCTTTCTTT. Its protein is CASSPPWTGKAFF. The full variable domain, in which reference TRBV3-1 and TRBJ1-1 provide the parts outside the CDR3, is DTAVSQTPKYLVTQMGNDKSIKCEQNLGHDTMYWYKQDSKKFLKIMFSYNNKELIINETVPNRFSPKSPDKAHLNLHINSLELGDSAVYFCASSPPWTGKAFFGQGTRLTVV.

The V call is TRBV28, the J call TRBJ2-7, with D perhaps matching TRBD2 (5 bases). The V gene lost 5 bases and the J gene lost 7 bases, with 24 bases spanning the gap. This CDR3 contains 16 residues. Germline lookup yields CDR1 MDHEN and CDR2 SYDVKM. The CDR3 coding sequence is TGTGCCAGCAGTCCGACGGGGAACCCGAGCGTTGGGGAGCAGTACTTC. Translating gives CASSPTGNPSVGEQYF.

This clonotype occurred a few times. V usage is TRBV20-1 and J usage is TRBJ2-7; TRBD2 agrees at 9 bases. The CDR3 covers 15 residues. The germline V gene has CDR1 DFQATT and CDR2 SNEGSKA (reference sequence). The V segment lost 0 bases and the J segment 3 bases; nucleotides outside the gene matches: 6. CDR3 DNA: TGCAGTGCTAGAGATGGCGGGAGGGCCGGCTACGAGCAGTACTTC. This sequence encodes CSARDGGRAGYEQYF.

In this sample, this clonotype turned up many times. DNA for the CDR3: TGTGCCAGCAGCCGGAATACAGGGCACAATTTTTCACCCCTCCACTTT. Protein sequence: CASSRNTGHNFSPLHF. This sequence joins TRBV7-8 and TRBJ1-6, with D perhaps TRBD1 (6 bases). V was pared by 5 bases and J by 9 bases, with 20 bases between. Germline V gene sequence: CDR1 SGHVS, CDR2 FQNEAQ. This CDR3 is built from 16 residues.

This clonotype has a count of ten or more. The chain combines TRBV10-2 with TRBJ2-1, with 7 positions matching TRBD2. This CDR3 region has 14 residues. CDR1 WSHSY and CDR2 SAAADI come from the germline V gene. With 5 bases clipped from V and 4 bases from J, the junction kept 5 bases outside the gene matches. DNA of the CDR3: TGCGCCAGCAGTAGGGCTAGCGGTTACAATGAGCAGTTCTTC. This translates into CASSRASGYNEQFF.

DNA of the CDR3: TGCGCCAGCAGCCAAGGACCCGGGAGCAATCAGCCCCAGCATTTT. Protein: CASSQGPGSNQPQHF. The J gene is TRBJ1-5, the V gene TRBV4-1, with unresolved D. This CDR3 contains 15 residues. CDR1 is MGHRA, CDR2 YSYEKL, per germline. Trimming cost V 1 base and J 1 base, with 8 bases left between them.

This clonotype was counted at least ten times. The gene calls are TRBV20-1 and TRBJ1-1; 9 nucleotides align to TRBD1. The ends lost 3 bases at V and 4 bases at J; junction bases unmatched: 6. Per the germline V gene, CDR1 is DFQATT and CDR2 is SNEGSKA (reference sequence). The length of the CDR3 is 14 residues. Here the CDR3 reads CSASHTGGFTEAFF. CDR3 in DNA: TGCAGTGCTAGTCATACAGGGGGCTTCACTGAAGCTTTCTTT.

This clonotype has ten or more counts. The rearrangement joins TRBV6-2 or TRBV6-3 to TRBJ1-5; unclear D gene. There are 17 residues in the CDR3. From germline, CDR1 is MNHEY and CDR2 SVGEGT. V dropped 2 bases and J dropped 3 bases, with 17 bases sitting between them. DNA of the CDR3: TGTGCCAGCAGTTACCGTCCTTCGCGGGATCTCAATCAGCCCCAGCATTTT. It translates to CASSYRPSRDLNQPQHF.

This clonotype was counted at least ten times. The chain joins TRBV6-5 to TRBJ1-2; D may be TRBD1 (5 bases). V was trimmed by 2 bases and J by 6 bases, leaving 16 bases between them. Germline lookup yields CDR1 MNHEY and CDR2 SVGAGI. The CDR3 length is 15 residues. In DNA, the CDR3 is TGTGCCAGCAGTTACGGGAGGGGAGCTCTGCATGGCTACACCTTC. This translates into CASSYGRGALHGYTF.

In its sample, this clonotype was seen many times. CDR3 loop: CASSLTLRRGRGQPQHF. As DNA, the CDR3 is TGTGCCAGCAGCCTGACCCTAAGGAGGGGGCGAGGGCAGCCCCAGCATTTT. The chain joins TRBV5-8 to TRBJ1-5, with 7 bases that match TRBD1. The CDR3 runs to 17 residues. Germline V CDR1 and CDR2: SGHTS, YDEGEE. V lost 4 bases to trimming and J lost 7 bases; unmatched junction nucleotides: 17.

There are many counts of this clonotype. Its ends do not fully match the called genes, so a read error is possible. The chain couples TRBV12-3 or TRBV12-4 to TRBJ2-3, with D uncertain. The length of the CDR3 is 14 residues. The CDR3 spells CASSFGGSTDTQYF. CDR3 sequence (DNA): TGCGCCAGCAGCTTCGGCGGCAGCACAGATACGCAGTATTTT.

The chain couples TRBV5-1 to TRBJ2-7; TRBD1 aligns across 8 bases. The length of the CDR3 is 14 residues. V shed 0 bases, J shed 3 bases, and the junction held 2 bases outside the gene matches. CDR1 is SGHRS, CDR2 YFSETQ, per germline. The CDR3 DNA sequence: TGCGCCAGCAGCTTGGGGGACAGGAACTACGAGCAGTACTTC. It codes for CASSLGDRNYEQYF.

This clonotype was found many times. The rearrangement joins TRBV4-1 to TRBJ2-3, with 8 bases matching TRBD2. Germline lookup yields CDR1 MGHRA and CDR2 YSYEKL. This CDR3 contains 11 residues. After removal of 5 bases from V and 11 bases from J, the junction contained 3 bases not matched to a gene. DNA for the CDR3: TGCGCCAGCAGCTCCGGGAGGGGGCAGTATTTT. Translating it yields CASSSGRGQYF.

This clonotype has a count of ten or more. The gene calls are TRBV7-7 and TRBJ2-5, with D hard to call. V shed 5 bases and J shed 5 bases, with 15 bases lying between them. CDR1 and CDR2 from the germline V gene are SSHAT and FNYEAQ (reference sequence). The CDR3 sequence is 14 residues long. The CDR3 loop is CASSSDGLGETQYF. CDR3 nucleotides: TGTGCCAGCAGCAGCGACGGTCTGGGGGAGACCCAGTACTTC.

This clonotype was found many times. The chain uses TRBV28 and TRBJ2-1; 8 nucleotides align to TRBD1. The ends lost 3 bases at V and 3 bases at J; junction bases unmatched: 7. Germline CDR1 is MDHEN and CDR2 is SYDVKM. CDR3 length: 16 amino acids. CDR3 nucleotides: TGTGCCAGCAGTTTTCGGACAGGGAAAAACTACAATGAGCAGTTCTTC. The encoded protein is CASSFRTGKNYNEQFF.

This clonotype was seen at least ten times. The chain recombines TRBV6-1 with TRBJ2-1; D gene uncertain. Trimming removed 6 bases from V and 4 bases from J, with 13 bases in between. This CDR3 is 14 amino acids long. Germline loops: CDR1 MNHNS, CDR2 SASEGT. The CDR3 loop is CASSPNQDYNEQFF. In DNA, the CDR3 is TGTGCCAGCAGCCCTAATCAGGATTACAATGAGCAGTTCTTC.

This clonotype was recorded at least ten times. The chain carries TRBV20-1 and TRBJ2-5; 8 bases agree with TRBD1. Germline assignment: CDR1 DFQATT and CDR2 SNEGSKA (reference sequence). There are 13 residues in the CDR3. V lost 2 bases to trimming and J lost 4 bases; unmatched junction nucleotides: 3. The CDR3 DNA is TGCAGTGCTAGAACAGGGGGAAGAGAGACCCAGTACTTC. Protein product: CSARTGGRETQYF.

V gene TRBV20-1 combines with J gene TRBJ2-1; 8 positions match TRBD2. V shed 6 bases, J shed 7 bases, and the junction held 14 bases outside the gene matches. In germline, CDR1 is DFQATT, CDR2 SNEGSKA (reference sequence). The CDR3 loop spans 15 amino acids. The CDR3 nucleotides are TGCAGTGCGCCTTCGACTAGCGCCGCTTGGAATGAGCAGTTCTTC. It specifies CSAPSTSAAWNEQFF.

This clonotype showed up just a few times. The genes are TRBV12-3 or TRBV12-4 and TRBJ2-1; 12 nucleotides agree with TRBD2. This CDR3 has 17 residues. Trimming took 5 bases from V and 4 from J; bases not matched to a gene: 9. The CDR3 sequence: CASSPPALAGGYNEQFF. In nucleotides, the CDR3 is TGTGCCAGCAGTCCCCCCGCACTAGCGGGAGGATACAATGAGCAGTTCTTC.

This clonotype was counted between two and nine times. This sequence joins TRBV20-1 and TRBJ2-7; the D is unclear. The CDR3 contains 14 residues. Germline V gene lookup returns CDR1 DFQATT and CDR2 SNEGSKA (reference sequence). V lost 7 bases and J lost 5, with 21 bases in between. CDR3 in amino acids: CSVKWSRLGHEQYF. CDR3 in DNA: TGCAGTGTCAAGTGGTCCCGACTCGGGCACGAGCAGTACTTC.

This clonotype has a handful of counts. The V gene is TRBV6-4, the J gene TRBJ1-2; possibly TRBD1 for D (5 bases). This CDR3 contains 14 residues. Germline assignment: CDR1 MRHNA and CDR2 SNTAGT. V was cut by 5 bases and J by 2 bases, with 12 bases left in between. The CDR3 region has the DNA TGTGCCAGCAGTCCGGGACCCCAAAACTATGGCTACACCTTC. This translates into CASSPGPQNYGYTF.

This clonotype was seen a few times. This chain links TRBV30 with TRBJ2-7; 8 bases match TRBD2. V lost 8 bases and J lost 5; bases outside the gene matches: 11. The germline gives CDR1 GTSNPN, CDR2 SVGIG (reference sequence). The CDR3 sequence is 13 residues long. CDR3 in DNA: TGTGCCGGACTTAAGCGGGAGTTCAACGAGCAGTACTTC. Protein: CAGLKREFNEQYF. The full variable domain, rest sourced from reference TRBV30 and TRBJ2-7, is SQTIHQWPATLVQPVGSPLSLECTVEGTSNPNLYWYRQAAGRGLQLLFYSVGIGQISSEVPQNLSASRPQDRQFILSSKKLLLSDSGFYLCAGLKREFNEQYFGPGTRLTVT.

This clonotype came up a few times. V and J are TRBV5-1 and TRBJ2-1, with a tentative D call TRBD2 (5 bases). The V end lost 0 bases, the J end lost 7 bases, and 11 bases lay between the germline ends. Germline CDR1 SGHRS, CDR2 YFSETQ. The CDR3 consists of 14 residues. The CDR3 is CASSLEAGLNEQFF. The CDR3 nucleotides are TGCGCCAGCAGCTTGGAGGCGGGCCTAAATGAGCAGTTCTTC.

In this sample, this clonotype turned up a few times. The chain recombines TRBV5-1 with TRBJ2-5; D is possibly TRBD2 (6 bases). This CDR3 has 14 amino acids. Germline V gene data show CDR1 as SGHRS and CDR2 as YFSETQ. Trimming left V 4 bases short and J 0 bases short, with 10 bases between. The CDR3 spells CASSPSGHQETQYF. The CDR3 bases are TGCGCCAGCAGCCCCAGCGGGCACCAAGAGACCCAGTACTTC.

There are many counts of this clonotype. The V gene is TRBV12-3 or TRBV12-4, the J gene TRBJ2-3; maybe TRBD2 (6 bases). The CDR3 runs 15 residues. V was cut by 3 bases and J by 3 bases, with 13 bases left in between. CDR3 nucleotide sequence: TGTGCCAGCAGTTTTTCCTCGGGGGAAACAGATACGCAGTATTTT. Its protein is CASSFSSGETDTQYF.